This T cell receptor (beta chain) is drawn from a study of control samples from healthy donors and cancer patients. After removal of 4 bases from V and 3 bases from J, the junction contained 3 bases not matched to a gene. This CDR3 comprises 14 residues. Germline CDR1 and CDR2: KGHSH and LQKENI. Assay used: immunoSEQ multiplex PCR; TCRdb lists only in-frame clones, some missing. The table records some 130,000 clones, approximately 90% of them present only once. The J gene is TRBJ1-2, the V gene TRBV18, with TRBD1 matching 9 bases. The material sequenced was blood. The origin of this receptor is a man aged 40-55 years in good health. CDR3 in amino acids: CASSRGDRDYGYTF. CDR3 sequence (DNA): TGTGCCAGCTCACGGGGGGACAGGGACTATGGCTACACCTTC.